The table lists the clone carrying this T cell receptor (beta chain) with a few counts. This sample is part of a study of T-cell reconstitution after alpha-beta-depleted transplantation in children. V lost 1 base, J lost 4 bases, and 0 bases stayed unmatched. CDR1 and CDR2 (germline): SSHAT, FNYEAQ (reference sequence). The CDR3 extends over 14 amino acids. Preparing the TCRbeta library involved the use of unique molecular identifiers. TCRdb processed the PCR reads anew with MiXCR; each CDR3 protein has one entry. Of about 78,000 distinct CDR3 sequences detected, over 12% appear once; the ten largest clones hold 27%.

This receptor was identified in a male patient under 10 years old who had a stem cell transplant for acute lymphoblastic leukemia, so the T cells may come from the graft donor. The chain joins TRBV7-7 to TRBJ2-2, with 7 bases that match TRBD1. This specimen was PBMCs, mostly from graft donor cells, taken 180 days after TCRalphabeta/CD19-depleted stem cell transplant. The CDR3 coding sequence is TGTGCCAGCAGCTTAGGGACAGGCACCGGGGAGCTGTTTTTT. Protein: CASSLGTGTGELFF.